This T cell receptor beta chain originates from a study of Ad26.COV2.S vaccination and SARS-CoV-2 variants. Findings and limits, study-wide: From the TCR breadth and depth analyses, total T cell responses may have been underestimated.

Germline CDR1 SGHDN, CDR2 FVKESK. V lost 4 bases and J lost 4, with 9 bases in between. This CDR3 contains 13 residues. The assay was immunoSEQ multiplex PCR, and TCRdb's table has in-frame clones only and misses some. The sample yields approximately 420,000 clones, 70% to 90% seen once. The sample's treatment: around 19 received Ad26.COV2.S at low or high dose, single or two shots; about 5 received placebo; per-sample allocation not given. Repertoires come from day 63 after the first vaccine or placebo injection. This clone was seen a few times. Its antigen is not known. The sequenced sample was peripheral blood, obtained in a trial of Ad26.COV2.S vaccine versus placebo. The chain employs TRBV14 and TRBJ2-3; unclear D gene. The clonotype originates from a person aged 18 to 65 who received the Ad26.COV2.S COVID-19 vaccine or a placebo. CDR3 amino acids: CASSPSWADTQYF. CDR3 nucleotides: TGTGCCAGCAGCCCCTCCTGGGCAGATACGCAGTATTTT.